This is a list of T cell receptor beta chains from one sample in a study of PD-L1 blockade in urothelial cancer. Clones were sequenced by immunoSEQ multiplex PCR, and TCRdb holds only the in-frame ones, with some missing. Of 75,000 to 95,000 clones listed, 91% were seen once; the top ten hold about 0.91%. The source was PBMCs, collected around atezolizumab (anti-PD-L1) treatment. The receptors derive from a woman at least 80 years old with urothelial cancer. Each CDR3 is given with its conserved first and last residue. A D gene is named only where the DNA matches it firmly. Clone size is not always given. Where it is, it says once, few, many or a class for expanded clones.

abundance	d_gene	v_gene	j_gene	CDR3aa	CDR3nt
few	.	TRBV18	TRBJ1-4	CASSLQEVEKLFF	TGTGCCAGCTCACTGCAGGAGGTTGAAAAACTGTTTTTT
.	TRBD1	TRBV7-8	TRBJ1-1	CASSDLGQGTEAFF	TGTGCCAGCAGCGATTTGGGACAGGGAACTGAAGCTTTCTTT
.	TRBD2	TRBV7-9	TRBJ2-5	CASSPGSGGRALETQYF	TGTGCCAGCAGCCCTGGTTCGGGGGGACGGGCATTAGAGACCCAGTACTTC
.	.	TRBV30	TRBJ1-5	CAWSEGGVGPQHF	TGTGCCTGGAGTGAAGGGGGTGTGGGGCCCCAGCATTTT
.	.	TRBV6-5	TRBJ2-1	CASSPGWGRDNEQFF	TGTGCCAGCAGTCCCGGATGGGGGCGGGACAATGAGCAGTTCTTC
.	.	TRBV2	TRBJ2-3	CASRTETDTQYF	TGTGCCAGCAGGACAGAGACAGATACGCAGTATTTT
once	TRBD1	TRBV7-9	TRBJ1-4	CASSARDRVQEKLFF	TGTGCCAGCAGCGCGCGGGACAGGGTGCAGGAAAAACTGTTTTTT
.	.	TRBV30	TRBJ1-1	CAWTPYRSPRGLIGSEAFF	TGTGCCTGGACTCCCTACCGGAGTCCGCGGGGTCTCATCGGTTCTGAAGCTTTCTTT
.	TRBD1	TRBV7-8	TRBJ2-7	CASSVDRGRYEQYF	TGTGCCAGCAGTGTGGACAGGGGACGATATGAGCAGTACTTC
.	.	TRBV11-3	TRBJ2-1	CASSPEGAYNEQFF	TGTGCCAGCAGCCCCGAAGGGGCCTACAATGAGCAGTTCTTC
.	TRBD1	TRBV5-1	TRBJ1-1	CASSFGTGGLNTEAFF	TGCGCCAGCAGCTTTGGGACAGGGGGTTTGAACACTGAAGCTTTCTTT
.	.	TRBV14	TRBJ1-2	CASSFGDYGYTF	TGTGCCAGCAGCTTCGGGGACTATGGCTACACCTTC
.	.	TRBV9	TRBJ1-2	CASSVVTAGSCGYTF	TGTGCCAGCAGCGTAGTGACAGCCGGTTCCTGTGGCTACACCTTC
few	.	TRBV28	TRBJ1-2	CASSLTTNYGYTF	TGTGCCAGCAGTTTGACAACTAACTATGGCTACACCTTC
.	TRBD1	TRBV18	TRBJ2-2	CASSQGQGNTGELFF	TGTGCCAGCTCACAAGGACAGGGGAACACCGGGGAGCTGTTTTTT
.	.	TRBV7-9	TRBJ2-1	CASSSSHNEQFF	TGTGCCAGCAGCTCGTCCCACAATGAGCAGTTCTTC
.	.	TRBV7-2	TRBJ1-3	CASSLDPMAYGNTIYF	TGTGCCAGCAGCTTAGACCCCATGGCTTATGGAAACACCATATATTTT
few	TRBD1	TRBV19	TRBJ1-5	CASSLTGGRQPQHF	TGTGCCAGTAGCCTCACAGGGGGCAGGCAGCCCCAGCATTTT
.	TRBD1	TRBV5-1	TRBJ2-6	CASSLLLQTGASSGANVLTF	TGCGCCAGCAGCCTATTATTACAGACAGGGGCTAGCTCTGGGGCCAACGTCCTGACTTTC
.	.	TRBV29-1	TRBJ2-1	CSVAARLYNEQFF	TGCAGCGTGGCGGCGCGGCTTTACAATGAGCAGTTCTTC
.	TRBD1	TRBV30	TRBJ1-1	CAWQGGTEAFF	TGTGCCTGGCAGGGGGGCACTGAAGCTTTCTTT
.	TRBD1	TRBV7-9	TRBJ1-4	CASSHRGTEKLFF	TGTGCCAGCAGCCACAGGGGTACCGAAAAACTGTTTTTT
.	.	TRBV7-9	TRBJ1-2	CASRGDSNYGYTF	TGTGCCAGCCGGGGGGATTCTAACTATGGCTACACCTTC
.	.	TRBV11-2	TRBJ2-3	CASSSSTDTQYF	TGTGCCAGCAGCTCGTCCACAGATACGCAGTATTTT
.	.	TRBV2	TRBJ1-2	CASSQGQNYGYTF	TGTGCCAGCTCACAAGGACAAAACTATGGCTACACCTTC
.	TRBD1	TRBV6-1	TRBJ2-7	CASSRGTAYEQYF	TGTGCCAGCAGTAGAGGGACAGCCTACGAGCAGTACTTC
.	.	TRBV27	TRBJ2-5	CAASSLGSKEYF	TGTGCCGCCTCATCGCTGGGCTCTAAGGAGTACTTC
once	TRBD1	TRBV18	TRBJ1-3	CASSPLSGQASGNTIYF	TGTGCCAGCTCACCACTTTCGGGACAGGCCTCTGGAAACACCATATATTTT
.	TRBD2	TRBV5-6	TRBJ2-1	CASSGTGTSYNEQFF	TGTGCCAGCAGCGGAACCGGGACTAGCTACAATGAGCAGTTCTTC
.	TRBD1	TRBV18	TRBJ1-1	CASSGQGGLEAFF	TGTGCCAGCTCGGGACAGGGGGGGCTTGAAGCTTTCTTT
.	TRBD1	TRBV2	TRBJ1-1	CAIKTGGSYTEAFF	TGTGCCATAAAGACAGGGGGCTCGTACACTGAAGCTTTCTTT
.	TRBD1	TRBV11-2	TRBJ2-1	CASSLYTGQIHNEQFF	TGTGCCAGCAGCCTATATACGGGACAGATCCACAATGAGCAGTTCTTC
.	TRBD1	TRBV19	TRBJ1-5	CASTRTGEIQPQHF	TGTGCCAGTACCCGGACAGGGGAGATTCAGCCCCAGCATTTT
.	.	TRBV6-1	TRBJ2-7	CASTTEYGSYEQYF	TGTGCCAGCACAACAGAGTATGGGAGCTACGAGCAGTACTTC
.	.	TRBV19	TRBJ2-7	CASSVTGRSSYEQYF	TGTGCCAGTAGTGTGACAGGGAGGAGCTCCTACGAGCAGTACTTC
.	TRBD1	TRBV6-1	TRBJ2-4	CASSARDRLAKNIQYF	TGTGCCAGCAGTGCTAGGGACAGACTAGCCAAAAACATTCAGTACTTC
.	.	TRBV11-2	TRBJ2-1	CASSLRAGVLINEQFF	TGTGCCAGCAGCTTAAGGGCAGGGGTACTGATCAATGAGCAGTTCTTC
once	.	TRBV7-8	TRBJ1-5	CASSQAGGPQHF	TGTGCCAGCAGCCAAGCCGGTGGGCCCCAGCATTTT
.	TRBD1	TRBV15	TRBJ1-5	CATSSDRADQPQHF	TGTGCCACCAGCAGTGACAGGGCAGATCAGCCCCAGCATTTT
.	TRBD1	TRBV30	TRBJ1-1	CASQTGRDTEAFF	TGTGCCTCCCAGACAGGGAGAGATACTGAAGCTTTCTTT
.	.	TRBV10-3	TRBJ1-4	CAISEFQAGKNEKLFF	TGTGCCATCAGTGAATTTCAGGCAGGGAAAAACGAAAAACTGTTTTTT
.	.	TRBV7-6	TRBJ2-1	CASTTSGAEQFF	TGTGCCAGTACCACCTCTGGGGCCGAGCAGTTCTTC
.	TRBD2	TRBV9	TRBJ2-7	CASSPGLAHYEQYF	TGTGCCAGCAGCCCGGGACTAGCCCACTACGAGCAGTACTTC
.	.	TRBV9	TRBJ2-3	CASSASGLGLVDTQYF	TGTGCCAGCAGCGCTTCGGGACTTGGGTTGGTAGATACGCAGTATTTT
.	.	TRBV28	TRBJ1-2	CASSSQSGYTF	TGTGCCAGCAGTTCCCAATCAGGCTACACCTTC
.	TRBD1	TRBV19	TRBJ1-5	CASSIPGTGNQPQHF	TGTGCCAGTAGTATACCCGGGACAGGGAATCAGCCCCAGCATTTT
once	.	TRBV11-3	TRBJ2-1	CASSLDQGAISYNEQFF	TGTGCCAGCAGCTTAGATCAGGGTGCGATCTCCTACAATGAGCAGTTCTTC
.	.	TRBV19	TRBJ1-5	CASSVHLDPNQPQHF	TGTGCCAGTAGTGTTCATCTAGACCCAAATCAGCCCCAGCATTTT
.	.	TRBV18	TRBJ2-7	CASSLGHPGDEQYF	TGTGCCAGCTCCTTAGGACACCCAGGGGACGAGCAGTACTTC
.	TRBD2	TRBV9	TRBJ2-1	CASSLSPGLAGPHEQFF	TGTGCCAGCAGCCTCTCCCCGGGACTAGCGGGACCCCATGAGCAGTTCTTC
.	TRBD1	TRBV27	TRBJ1-2	CASSLWGQATNYGYTF	TGTGCCAGCAGTTTATGGGGACAGGCGACCAACTATGGCTACACCTTC